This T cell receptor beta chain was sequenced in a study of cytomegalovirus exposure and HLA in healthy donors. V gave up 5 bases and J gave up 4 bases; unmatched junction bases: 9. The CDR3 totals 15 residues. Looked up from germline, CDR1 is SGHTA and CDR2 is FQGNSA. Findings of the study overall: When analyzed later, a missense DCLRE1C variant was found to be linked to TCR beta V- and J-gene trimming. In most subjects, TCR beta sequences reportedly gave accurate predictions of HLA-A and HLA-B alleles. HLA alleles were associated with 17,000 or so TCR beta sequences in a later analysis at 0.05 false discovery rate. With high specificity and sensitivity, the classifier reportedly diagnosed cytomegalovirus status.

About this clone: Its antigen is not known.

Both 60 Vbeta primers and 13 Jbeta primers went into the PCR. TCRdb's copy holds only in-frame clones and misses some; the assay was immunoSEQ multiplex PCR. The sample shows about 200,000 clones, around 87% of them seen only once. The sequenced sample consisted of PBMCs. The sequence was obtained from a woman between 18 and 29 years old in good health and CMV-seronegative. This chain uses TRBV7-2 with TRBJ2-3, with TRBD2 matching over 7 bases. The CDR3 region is CASSPGGLGADTQYF. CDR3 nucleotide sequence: TGTGCCAGCAGCCCGGGGGGTCTTGGGGCAGATACGCAGTATTTT. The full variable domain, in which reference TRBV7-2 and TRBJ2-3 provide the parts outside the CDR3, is GAGVSQSPSNKVTEKGKDVELRCDPISGHTALYWYRQSLGQGLEFLIYFQGNSAPDKSGLPSDRFSAERTGGSVSTLTIQRTQQEDSAVYLCASSPGGLGADTQYFGPGTRLTVL.